This T cell receptor (beta chain) was found in a study of human T cells and chemical hapten exposure. Study as a whole: Patients got weekly scalp diphenylcyclopropenone doses over the approximately 25-week study.

CDR3 size: 15 residues. Per germline, CDR1 SGHAT and CDR2 FQNNGV. The V gene lost 1 base and the J gene lost 10 bases, with 14 bases spanning the gap. This clonotype came up many times. One entry per CDR3 protein results from TCRdb running MiXCR on the RACE reads. The sample shows roughly 380,000 distinct CDR3 sequences, 4.5% to 5.5% of them seen only once. Documented time point: pre-sensitization, week 0. Documented treatment: therapeutic diphenylcyclopropenone sensitization with weekly scalp DPC. Sequences were derived from whole blood, sampled in connection with sensitization to the hapten diphenylcyclopropenone (DPC). This chain joins TRBV11-2 and TRBJ1-6, with a tentative D call TRBD1 (6 bases). This sequence was found in a woman aged 45 to 65 with alopecia areata. Some clones in this sample may be carry-over from other donors' samples. CDR3 coding DNA: TGTGCCAGCAGCTTAGCACCAGGGGAAAGGTCACCCCTCCACTTT. As protein: CASSLAPGERSPLHF.